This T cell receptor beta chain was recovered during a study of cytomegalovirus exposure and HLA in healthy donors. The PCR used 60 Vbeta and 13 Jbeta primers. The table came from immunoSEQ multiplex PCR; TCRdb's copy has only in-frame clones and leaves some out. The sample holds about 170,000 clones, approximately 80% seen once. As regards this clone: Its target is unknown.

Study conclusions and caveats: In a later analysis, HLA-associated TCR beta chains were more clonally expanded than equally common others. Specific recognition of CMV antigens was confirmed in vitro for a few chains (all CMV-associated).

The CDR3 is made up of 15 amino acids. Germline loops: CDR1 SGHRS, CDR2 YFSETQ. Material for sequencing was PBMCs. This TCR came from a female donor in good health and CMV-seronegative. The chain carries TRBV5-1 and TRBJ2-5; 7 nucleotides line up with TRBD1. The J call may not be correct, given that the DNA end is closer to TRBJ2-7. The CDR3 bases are TGCGCCAGCAGCAGACGGGGACAGCTAGCCTACGAGCAGTACTTC. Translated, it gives CASSRRGQLAYEQYF.